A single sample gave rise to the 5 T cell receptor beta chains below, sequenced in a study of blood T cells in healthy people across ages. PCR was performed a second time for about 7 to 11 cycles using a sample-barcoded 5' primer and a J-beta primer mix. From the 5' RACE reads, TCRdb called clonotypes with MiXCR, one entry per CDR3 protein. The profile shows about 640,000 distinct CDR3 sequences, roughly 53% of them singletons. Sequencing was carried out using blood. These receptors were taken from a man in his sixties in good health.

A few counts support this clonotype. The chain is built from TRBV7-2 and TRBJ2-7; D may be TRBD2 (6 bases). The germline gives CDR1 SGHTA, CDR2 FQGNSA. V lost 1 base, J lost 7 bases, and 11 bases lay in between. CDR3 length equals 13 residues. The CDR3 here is CASSLDPGEEQYF. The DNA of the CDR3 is TGTGCCAGCAGCTTAGACCCGGGGGAAGAGCAGTACTTC.

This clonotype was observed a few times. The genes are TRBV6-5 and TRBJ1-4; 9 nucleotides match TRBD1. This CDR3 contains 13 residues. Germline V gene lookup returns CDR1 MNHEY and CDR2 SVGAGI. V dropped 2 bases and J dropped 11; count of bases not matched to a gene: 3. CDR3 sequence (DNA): TGTGCCAGCAGTTACAGGGACAGGGAGAAACTGTTTTTT. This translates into CASSYRDREKLFF.

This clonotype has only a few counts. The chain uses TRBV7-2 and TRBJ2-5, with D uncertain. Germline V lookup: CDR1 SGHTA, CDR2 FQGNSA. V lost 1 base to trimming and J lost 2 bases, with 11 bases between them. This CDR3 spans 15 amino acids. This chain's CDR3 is CASSLENTVQETQYF. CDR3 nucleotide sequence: TGTGCCAGCAGCTTAGAGAACACGGTACAAGAGACCCAGTACTTC.

The DNA for the CDR3 is TGTGCCAGCAGCCCCGGACCCACCGGGTTACCTGATCAGCCCCAGCATTTT. Protein sequence: CASSPGPTGLPDQPQHF. The chain combines TRBV3-1 with TRBJ1-5; no clear D gene. This CDR3 comprises 17 residues. From germline, CDR1 is LGHDT and CDR2 YNNKEL (reference sequence). V was cut by 4 bases and J by 5 bases, with 21 bases left in between.

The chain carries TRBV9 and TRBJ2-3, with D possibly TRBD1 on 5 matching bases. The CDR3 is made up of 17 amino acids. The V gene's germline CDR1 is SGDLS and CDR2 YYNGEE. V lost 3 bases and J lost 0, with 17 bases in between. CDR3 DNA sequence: TGTGCCAGCAGCGGTCTGCCCGGACATCCTAGCACAGATACGCAGTATTTT. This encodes CASSGLPGHPSTDTQYF.